The 14 T cell receptor beta chains listed next were all sequenced from one sample in a study of T-cell memory formation after mild COVID-19. TCRdb reanalysed the 5' RACE reads using MiXCR and keeps one entry per CDR3 protein. The table shows more than 300,000 distinct CDR3 sequences, with 20% to 25% occurring only once. The sample was PBMCs or a T cell subset sorted from them (not recorded which). The receptors come from a young man who had mild COVID-19 (a few samples of this study predate the infection). Cell type and time point are not known.

The table lists this clonotype with a count of one. An end of the junction differs from the germline gene, which may be a read error. V and J are TRBV5-5 and TRBJ1-1, with D possibly matching TRBD1 (5 bases). The CDR3 extends over 13 amino acids. Per germline, CDR1 SGHKS and CDR2 YYEKEE (reference sequence). The CDR3 sequence is CASRFYRSVEAFF. DNA for the CDR3: TGTGCCAGCCGCTTTTACAGGTCGGTTGAAGCTTTCTTT.

The gene calls are TRBV12-3 or TRBV12-4 and TRBJ2-1; 7 bases are a match to TRBD1. Germline trimming cut 1 base from V and 8 bases from J; bases unmatched to any gene: 5. This CDR3 region has 14 residues. As DNA, the CDR3 is TGTGCCAGCAGTTTAGGGACAGGCAGCGATGAGCAGTTCTTC. Its translation: CASSLGTGSDEQFF.

This clonotype has just a few counts. V and J are TRBV9 and TRBJ1-2; D may be TRBD1 (5 bases). The CDR3 is 15 residues long. The ends were cut back, 0 bases at V and 3 bases at J, with 12 bases in the middle. Germline V gene sequence: CDR1 SGDLS, CDR2 YYNGEE. CDR3 sequence reads: CASSVAPQGYYGYTF. The CDR3 DNA is TGTGCCAGCAGCGTAGCCCCTCAGGGCTACTATGGCTACACCTTC.

This clonotype was seen a few times. This chain uses TRBV12-3 or TRBV12-4 with TRBJ1-1, with D maybe TRBD1 (5 bases). This CDR3 has 15 amino acids. The V end lost 6 bases, the J end lost 10 bases, and 24 bases lay between the germline ends. CDR3 DNA: TGTGCCAGCAGGGGACTAAGGGACTTTCCCTTGGGAGCTTTCTTT. Residues: CASRGLRDFPLGAFF.

This clonotype occurred many times. The chain carries TRBV7-9 and TRBJ2-2; 7 nucleotides align to TRBD2. Germline CDR1 reads SEHNR; CDR2 reads FQNEAQ (reference sequence). V trimming: 3 bases; J trimming: 1 base; junction bases outside the gene matches: 2. The CDR3 has 15 residues. As DNA, the CDR3 is TGTGCCAGCAGCTTCCAGCGGGGGAACACCGGGGAGCTGTTTTTT. It codes for CASSFQRGNTGELFF.

Many counts were recorded for this clonotype. The chain recombines TRBV11-2 with TRBJ1-6; D remains ambiguous. CDR3 size: 13 residues. Between the trimmed V and J ends, which lost 5 bases and 10 bases, there was a span of 12 bases. CDR1 is SGHAT and CDR2 is FQNNGV in the germline V gene. The CDR3 spells CASSHEGPSPLHF. CDR3 coding DNA: TGTGCCAGCAGCCACGAAGGCCCGTCACCCCTCCACTTT. Full variable domain (missing parts from reference TRBV11-2 and TRBJ1-6): EAGVAQSPRYKIIEKRQSVAFWCNPISGHATLYWYQQILGQGPKLLIQFQNNGVVDDSQLPKDRFSAERLKGVDSTLKIQPAKLEDSAVYLCASSHEGPSPLHFGNGTRLTVT.

This chain uses TRBV20-1 with TRBJ1-5; D possibly corresponds to TRBD1 (5 bases). This CDR3 is built from 13 residues. The V end lost 5 bases, the J end lost 4 bases, and 12 bases lay between the germline ends. Germline V lookup: CDR1 DFQATT, CDR2 SNEGSKA (reference sequence). The CDR3 reads CSAWDGFNQPQHF. The CDR3, as DNA: TGCAGTGCTTGGGACGGATTTAATCAGCCCCAGCATTTT.

This clonotype was found a few times. V is TRBV2 and J is TRBJ1-5; TRBD1 is a possible D gene (5 bases). Germline values: CDR1 SNHLY, CDR2 FYNNEI. Trimming removed 7 bases at V and 3 bases at J, with 19 bases between. CDR3 length equals 16 residues. Here the CDR3 DNA reads TGTGCCAGCACGGACGGGCCCAGACAGACCAATCAGCCCCAGCATTTT. It specifies CASTDGPRQTNQPQHF.

The J gene is TRBJ2-7, the V gene TRBV5-1; 10 bases line up with TRBD1. Trimming took 5 bases from V and 6 from J; bases not matched to a gene: 2. The germline gives CDR1 SGHRS, CDR2 YFSETQ. This CDR3 has 12 residues. The CDR3 DNA reads TGCGCCAGCAGGACAGGGGGCGGCGAGCAGTACTTC. Protein sequence: CASRTGGGEQYF.

In its sample, this clonotype was seen a few times. As DNA, the CDR3 is TGCGCCAGCAGCCAAGTCGGCGGGACAACAAGAAACACCATATATTTT. Translated: CASSQVGGTTRNTIYF. This sequence joins TRBV4-1 and TRBJ1-3; possibly TRBD1 for D (6 bases). This CDR3 is built from 16 residues. CDR1 MGHRA and CDR2 YSYEKL come from the germline V gene. V was clipped by 1 base and J by 5 bases, with 15 bases between them.

This clonotype came up many times. This chain uses TRBV7-2 with TRBJ1-3; 7 nucleotides align to TRBD1. Germline V gene sequence: CDR1 SGHTA, CDR2 FQGNSA. The V gene end was trimmed by 5 bases and the J gene end by 4 bases; junction bases not matched to a gene: 5. The CDR3 consists of 14 residues. CDR3 region: CASSPTGVGNTIYF. DNA of the CDR3: TGTGCCAGCAGCCCCACAGGGGTCGGAAACACCATATATTTT.

In this sample, this clonotype turned up a few times. The chain employs TRBV6-5 and TRBJ1-3; D is possibly TRBD1 (5 bases). V was clipped by 2 bases and J by 0 bases, with 8 bases between them. This CDR3 spans 15 amino acids. CDR1 and CDR2 from the germline V gene are MNHEY and SVGAGI. The CDR3 DNA is TGTGCCAGCAGTTACGGTGGGGGCTCTGGAAACACCATATATTTT. Amino acids: CASSYGGGSGNTIYF.

This clonotype occurred many times. A junction end diverges from the germline sequence, so it may reflect a read error. The chain employs TRBV7-7 and TRBJ2-5; D might be TRBD2 (5 bases). Germline CDR1 SSHAT, CDR2 FNYEAQ (reference sequence). The CDR3 totals 13 residues. CDR3 in DNA: TGTGCTAGCAGCTTAGGCCGAGGGGAGACCCAGTACTTC. This encodes CASSLGRGETQYF.

This clonotype turned up a few times. The gene calls are TRBV4-2 and TRBJ1-2; D gene ambiguous. The V gene lost 0 bases and the J gene lost 7 bases, with 3 bases spanning the gap. The CDR3 extends over 11 amino acids. Germline V gene lookup returns CDR1 LGHNA and CDR2 YNFKEQ. In DNA, the CDR3 is TGTGCCAGCAGCCAAGAGAGTGGCTACACCTTC. Its protein product is CASSQESGYTF.